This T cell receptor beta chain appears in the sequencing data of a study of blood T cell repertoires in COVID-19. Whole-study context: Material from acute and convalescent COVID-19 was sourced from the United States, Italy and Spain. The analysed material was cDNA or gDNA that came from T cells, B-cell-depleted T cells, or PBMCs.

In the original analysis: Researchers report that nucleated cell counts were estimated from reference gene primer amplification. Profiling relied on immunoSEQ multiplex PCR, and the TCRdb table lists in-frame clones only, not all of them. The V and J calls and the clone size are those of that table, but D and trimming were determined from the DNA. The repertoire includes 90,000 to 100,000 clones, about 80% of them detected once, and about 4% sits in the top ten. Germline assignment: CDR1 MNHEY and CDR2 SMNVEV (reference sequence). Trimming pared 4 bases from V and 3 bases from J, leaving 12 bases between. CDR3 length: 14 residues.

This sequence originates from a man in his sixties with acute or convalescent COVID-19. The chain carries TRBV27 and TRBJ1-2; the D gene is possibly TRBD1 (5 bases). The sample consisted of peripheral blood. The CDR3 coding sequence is TGTGCCAGCAGTTCCTGGGGGGGGGACTATGGCTACACCTTC. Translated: CASSSWGGDYGYTF.